This TCR beta chain came from a study of T cells in Graves' hyperthyroidism and ophthalmopathy (dated by TCRdb to the late 2010s). Regarding the research as a whole: Peripheral blood samples were taken at initial diagnosis, before any treatment was given. To identify distinguishing TCR V-J signatures, a discovery cohort of 90 to 100 patients was used, comprising 43 with Graves' ophthalmopathy and around 60 with stable Graves' hyperthyroidism. Whether ophthalmopathy could be predicted prospectively was tested in an independent validation cohort made up of approximately 19 hyperthyroidism patients plus 17 patients who later progressed to ophthalmopathy. The approximately 100 discovery patients were divided at random into training and test sets in a 7:3 ratio. In more than five Graves' hyperthyroidism patients, the study also compared T-cell repertoires from thyroid tissue with T-cell repertoires from blood. After sampling, hyperthyroidism patients received methimazole starting at 30 mg daily, and ophthalmopathy patients received high-dose intravenous methylprednisolone. The paper describes TCR Vbeta CDR3 sequencing of 140 or so peripheral blood samples, made up of fewer than 50 ophthalmopathy patients, some 80 hyperthyroidism patients and about 17 progressor patients. Here is what the overall study found, with its caveats: Ophthalmopathy was separated from stable hyperthyroidism by a 13 V-J signature model, with approximately 86% sensitivity and roughly 81% specificity obtained in cross-validation and 80%/75% obtained in testing. Most expanded thyroid clonotypes (frequency above 0.001) were also detected in blood, suggesting blood repertoires may reflect thyroid immune responses. No statistical method was used to fix the sample size in advance, and group allocation was not hidden from the investigators. In validation, the model predicted progression to ophthalmopathy with about 71% sensitivity and 72.22% specificity, a median of about 6 months before onset.

About this clonotype: Its antigen target is currently unknown. A read error is possible here, since a much larger clone lies one base away.

The TCR beta CDR3 regions were amplified from the RNA transcripts. A first-round RT-PCR of the TCR CDR3 used the HTBI primer set with the Qiagen OneStep RT-PCR kit. Libraries were constructed in a second round of multiplex PCR, after which size selection and purification were performed. Paired-end sequencing of the libraries was performed with 100 bp reads on an Illumina HiSeq2000. The paper's processing steps were these. SOAPnuke was used to process the raw data, with reads discarded if the reads contained adapters or uncalled bases, had a mean Phred below 15, or lacked an exact constant-primer or identifier match. High-quality paired reads were merged using COPE v1.2.5, and each unique nucleotide sequence was defined as a clonotype. MiTCR v1.1 was used to align clonotypes to the IMGT TRBV, TRBD and TRBJ reference segments. The analysis included only V-J combinations with a frequency above 0.0001, which together covered around 99% of the repertoires. The TCS score was defined as F50 (clonal expansion) divided by E x V (chaos), with BLOSUM62-based TCRdist calculated between CDR3 peptides within each V-J. Welch's t-statistics and random forest reduced 450 to 600 V-J features to 13, which were used in a naive Bayes classifier (R e1071). TCRdb applied fastp at Q25 and MiXCR to the public reads, then kept only in-frame beta chains. Every entry covers one CDR3 protein and lists the most common genes and DNA from its rows. The authors' filters were not applied to this entry. The sample records some 580,000 distinct CDR3 sequences, approximately 15% of which are singletons. Roughly 3.3% of the sample rests with the top ten.

Ophthalmopathy patients had moderately to severely active disease, with a Clinical Activity Score of 3 or more, a NOSPECS grade of 4 or more, and a disease duration of less than 3 months. Any patient with an uncontrolled infection, another autoimmune disease, pregnancy or lactation was excluded. Diagnoses relied on clinical symptoms, serum thyroxine and TRAb, thyroid ultrasound and orbital computed tomography. PBMCs were isolated from about 9 ml of fresh peripheral blood by Ficoll-Paque density gradient centrifugation. Total RNA was extracted using Trizol reagent, and RNA quality was assessed on an Agilent 2100 Bioanalyzer. The receptor was isolated from a woman aged 40 to 50 with Graves' ophthalmopathy. Material: blood.

The DNA sequence reads TGTGCCAGCGTATTAGGGATTTATGGCTACACCTTC. This translates into CASVLGIYGYTF. The sequence is built from TRBV2 and TRBJ1-2; the D gene is not confidently resolved. CDR1 and CDR2 (SNHLY, FYNNEI) derive from the germline V gene. The CDR3 starts with the cysteine, ends with the phenylalanine, and has 12 residues. Only the CDR3 part of the read is kept: 36 bases, read in frame from the first base. Relative to germline, V is 8 bases shorter and J is 5 bases shorter, with 12 bases between their ends.